The 30 T cell receptor beta chains presented below share a single source sample, sequenced in a study of OX40 agonist ivuxolimab in advanced cancers. The table came from immunoSEQ multiplex PCR; TCRdb's copy has only in-frame clones and leaves some out. The data show some 50,000 clones, 80% to 90% seen once. Sample: CD4+ or CD8+ T cells sorted from blood, taken in a trial of the OX40 agonist ivuxolimab. Receptor source: an adult with an advanced solid tumor such as melanoma, head and neck, liver or kidney cancer.

V and J are TRBV19 and TRBJ2-5, with no clear D. Germline V lookup: CDR1 LNHDA, CDR2 SQIVND (reference sequence). The CDR3 length is 14 residues. The V and J ends lost 3 bases and 5 bases respectively, with 13 bases between them. CDR3 region: CASSIDAILETQYF. DNA for the CDR3: TGTGCCAGTAGTATTGACGCAATCCTCGAGACCCAGTACTTC.

The gene calls are TRBV5-1 and TRBJ1-3; 7 positions match TRBD1. The CDR3 length is 16 residues. CDR1 is SGHRS, CDR2 YFSETQ, per germline. V gave up 0 bases and J gave up 0 bases; unmatched junction bases: 3. CDR3: CASSLGQGTSGNTIYF. In DNA, the CDR3 is TGCGCCAGCAGCTTGGGACAGGGAACCTCTGGAAACACCATATATTTT.

V and J are TRBV7-8 and TRBJ2-1; tentatively, D is TRBD1 (5 bases). V was cut by 1 base and J by 9 bases, with 10 bases left in between. Germline CDR1 and CDR2: SGHVS and FQNEAQ. The CDR3 is made up of 13 amino acids. CDR3 in amino acids: CASSLDRRSEQFF. CDR3 DNA: TGTGCCAGCAGCTTAGACAGGAGAAGTGAGCAGTTCTTC.

This chain links TRBV19 with TRBJ1-1; D perhaps matches TRBD1 (6 bases). CDR1 is LNHDA, CDR2 SQIVND, per germline (reference sequence). V lost 4 bases and J lost 0, with 27 bases in between. The CDR3 contains 20 residues. In nucleotides, the CDR3 is TGTGCCAGTAGTACCGCGGGGGCGACGGACCTACGCTCCATGAACACTGAAGCTTTCTTT. This gives the protein CASSTAGATDLRSMNTEAFF.

The chain's CDR3 is CASSRRQGYTGELFF. DNA for the CDR3: TGTGCCAGCAGCAGGCGACAGGGGTACACCGGGGAGCTGTTTTTT. The V gene is TRBV5-4, the J gene TRBJ2-2; 8 nucleotides align to TRBD1. CDR3 size: 15 residues. The ends lost 4 bases at V and 3 bases at J; junction bases unmatched: 5. Per the germline V gene, CDR1 is SGHNT and CDR2 is YYREEE (reference sequence).

Details on this clone: This sample includes further DNA sequences coding for the same CDR3. The gene calls are TRBV9 and TRBJ2-7; D may be TRBD1 or TRBD2 (5 bases each). From germline, CDR1 is SGDLS and CDR2 YYNGEE. Trimming removed 0 bases from V and 1 base from J, with 8 bases in between. CDR3 length equals 14 residues. CDR3 protein: CASSVAGTSYEQYF. The CDR3, as DNA: TGTGCCAGCAGCGTAGCAGGGACGTCCTACGAGCAGTACTTC.

This clone was observed once. The V gene is TRBV11-2, the J gene TRBJ1-6; TRBD1 might be the D (6 bases). The CDR3 loop spans 14 amino acids. The V gene's germline CDR1 is SGHAT and CDR2 FQNNGV. The germline V and J ends were trimmed by 3 bases and 7 bases, with 10 bases remaining between them. The CDR3 protein is CASSFRGENSPLHF. Here the CDR3 DNA reads TGTGCCAGCAGCTTCAGGGGAGAGAATTCACCCCTCCACTTT.

In its sample, this clone was seen a few times. The chain links TRBV29-1 to TRBJ1-1; TRBD1 aligns across 8 bases. Germline-derived CDR1 and CDR2 are SQVTM and ANQGSEA. V lost 7 bases and J lost 5; bases outside the gene matches: 9. CDR3 length: 13 amino acids. This chain's CDR3 is CSASTGEGTEAFF. Here the CDR3 DNA reads TGCAGCGCATCGACAGGGGAGGGAACTGAAGCTTTCTTT.

The chain uses TRBV4-2 and TRBJ1-4; D is unclear. This CDR3 is 15 amino acids long. Germline assignment: CDR1 LGHNA and CDR2 YNFKEQ. The V and J ends lost 2 bases and 2 bases respectively, with 9 bases between them. The CDR3 here is CASSQPGPTNEKLFF. As DNA, the CDR3 is TGTGCCAGCAGCCAACCCGGGCCGACTAATGAAAAACTGTTTTTT.

This clone was observed a single time. The chain has TRBV7-3 and TRBJ2-1; D is unresolved. The germline gives CDR1 SGHTA, CDR2 FQGTGA. The CDR3 contains 12 residues. Trimming shortened V by 2 bases and J by 10 bases, and 9 bases separated the two germline ends. CDR3 nucleotides: TGTGCCAGCAGCTTAGGGGATTGGGAGCAGTTCTTC. This encodes CASSLGDWEQFF.

The chain is built from TRBV9 and TRBJ2-1, with TRBD2 matching 8 bases. Germline V CDR1 and CDR2: SGDLS, YYNGEE. The CDR3 totals 15 residues. V was clipped by 1 base and J by 9 bases; unmatched bases: 9. Here the CDR3 reads CASSVRSGMGGEQFF. CDR3 DNA sequence: TGTGCCAGCAGCGTACGTAGCGGGATGGGAGGTGAGCAGTTCTTC.

The gene calls are TRBV15 and TRBJ2-4; 9 bases map to TRBD1. Germline-derived CDR1 and CDR2 are LNHNV and YYDKDF (reference sequence). The CDR3 sequence is 18 residues long. Trimming took 0 bases from V and 4 from J; bases not matched to a gene: 10. For the CDR3, the DNA is TGTGCCACCAGCAGAGATCGCGTCGGGACAGGGACTAAAAACATTCAGTACTTC. This sequence encodes CATSRDRVGTGTKNIQYF.

J is TRBJ1-5 and V is TRBV12-5; possible D gene TRBD1, 5 bases. The germline V gene encodes CDR1 LGHNT and CDR2 FRNRAP. V was clipped by 3 bases and J by 9 bases, with 12 bases between them. The CDR3 runs 13 residues. CDR3: CASGFGAFGPQHF. CDR3 DNA sequence: TGTGCTAGTGGTTTTGGGGCCTTTGGGCCCCAGCATTTT.

This clone was recorded a few times. The gene calls are TRBV20-1 and TRBJ2-7; D not resolved. Germline CDR1 reads DFQATT; CDR2 reads SNEGSKA (reference sequence). CDR3 size: 11 residues. V was pared by 7 bases and J by 1 base, with 8 bases between. The CDR3 DNA reads as TGCAGTGGGACGGATTCCTACGAGCAGTACTTC. Translating it yields CSGTDSYEQYF.

This rearrangement joins TRBV6-1 to TRBJ1-2, with no clear D. This CDR3 is built from 12 residues. Deletions cut 8 bases from V and 4 bases from J, with 11 bases between. Per the germline V gene, CDR1 is MNHNS and CDR2 is SASEGT. The CDR3 here is CASRITVYGYTF. The CDR3 nucleotides are TGTGCCAGCCGCATTACCGTCTATGGCTACACCTTC.

The V call is TRBV5-6, the J call TRBJ1-2, with D perhaps TRBD1 (6 bases). Trimming removed 4 bases from V and 2 bases from J, with 18 bases in between. The germline gives CDR1 SGHDT, CDR2 YYEEEE. There are 16 residues in the CDR3. The CDR3 nucleotides read TGTGCCAGCAGCGCGGAAGGACAGATTTACAACTATGGCTACACCTTC. Its protein is CASSAEGQIYNYGYTF.

The J gene is TRBJ2-2, the V gene TRBV19; D might be TRBD1 (6 bases). The V end lost 5 bases, the J end lost 2 bases, and 18 bases lay between the germline ends. CDR1 and CDR2 from the germline V gene are LNHDA and SQIVND (reference sequence). There are 17 residues in the CDR3. Here the CDR3 DNA reads TGTGCCAGTAGTCCAACTACGACAGGTACCAACACCGGGGAGCTGTTTTTT. Translation gives CASSPTTTGTNTGELFF.

This chain uses TRBV9 with TRBJ2-2; 7 nucleotides match TRBD1. Germline-derived CDR1 and CDR2 are SGDLS and YYNGEE. The ends lost 3 bases at V and 1 base at J; junction bases unmatched: 3. CDR3 length: 15 amino acids. The CDR3 reads CASSAGDRNTGELFF. The CDR3, as DNA: TGTGCCAGCAGCGCCGGGGACAGGAACACCGGGGAGCTGTTTTTT.

V and J are TRBV27 and TRBJ2-5; 9 nucleotides match TRBD1. The CDR3 is 14 amino acids. Per germline, CDR1 MNHEY and CDR2 SMNVEV (reference sequence). The ends lost 5 bases at V and 5 bases at J; junction bases unmatched: 6. CDR3 coding DNA: TGTGCCAGCAGTCTAGGGACAGGGAGGGAGACCCAGTACTTC. Amino acid sequence: CASSLGTGRETQYF.

The chain recombines TRBV27 with TRBJ2-7; D is possibly TRBD2 (7 bases). Germline CDR1 and CDR2: MNHEY and SMNVEV (reference sequence). The CDR3 extends over 15 amino acids. V was clipped by 2 bases and J by 0 bases, with 11 bases between them. The CDR3 loop reads CASSLGGGHSYEQYF. DNA of the CDR3: TGTGCCAGCAGTTTAGGCGGGGGCCACTCCTACGAGCAGTACTTC.

On this clone: At one end, the junction sequence differs from germline, possibly due to a read error. The chain combines TRBV5-3 with TRBJ1-1; TRBD1 might be the D (5 bases). TRBV5-3 is recorded as an ORF, its role being uncertain. This CDR3 spans 14 amino acids. CDR3 coding DNA: TGTGCCAGCAGCTACTTACCGGGACCTGGTGAAGCTTTCTTT. This codes for CASSYLPGPGEAFF.

The chain recombines TRBV15 with TRBJ2-7; TRBD1 aligns across 8 bases. Trimming cost V 0 bases and J 2 bases; bases outside gene matches: 6. The CDR3 loop spans 16 amino acids. Germline CDR1 and CDR2: LNHNV and YYDKDF (reference sequence). The CDR3 nucleotides read TGTGCCACCAGCAGAGATCGGGACAGGCCGGCCTACGAGCAGTACTTC. Translation: CATSRDRDRPAYEQYF.

J is TRBJ1-3 and V is TRBV7-9; TRBD1 might be the D (6 bases). In germline, CDR1 is SEHNR, CDR2 FQNEAQ (reference sequence). The CDR3 contains 15 residues. V was clipped by 1 base and J by 4 bases, with 11 bases between them. The CDR3 DNA sequence: TGTGCCAGCAGCTTAGTCTTGGGGGCCGGAAACACCATATATTTT. Translating gives CASSLVLGAGNTIYF.

The chain joins TRBV27 to TRBJ2-5; 9 bases map to TRBD1. The J call may be incorrect, as the DNA end agrees better with TRBJ2-7. CDR1 is MNHEY and CDR2 is SMNVEV in the germline V gene (reference sequence). The CDR3 length is 13 residues. This CDR3 reads CASSWGQGYEQYF. The DNA for the CDR3 is TGTGCCAGCAGTTGGGGACAGGGTTACGAGCAGTACTTC.

The chain links TRBV4-2 to TRBJ1-1; weak D call: TRBD1 (5 bases). With 0 bases removed from V and 0 bases from J, the gap between germline ends came to 14 bases. The CDR3 has 17 amino acids. CDR1 is LGHNA, CDR2 YNFKEQ, per germline. The DNA for the CDR3 is TGTGCCAGCAGCCAAGATTCGGGGGTGCTCATGAACACTGAAGCTTTCTTT. This codes for CASSQDSGVLMNTEAFF.

The genes are TRBV6-5 and TRBJ2-2; D not resolved. Germline V gives CDR1 MNHEY, CDR2 SVGAGI. V lost 9 bases, J lost 5 bases, and 10 bases lay in between. The length of the CDR3 is 12 residues. Here the CDR3 reads CASGLGTGELFF. DNA of the CDR3: TGTGCCAGTGGGCTAGGGACCGGGGAGCTGTTTTTT.

The chain is built from TRBV11-3 and TRBJ1-2; 8 nucleotides line up with TRBD1. From germline, CDR1 is SGHNT and CDR2 YENEEA. The trim removed 4 bases at V and 5 bases at J, leaving 3 bases unmatched. The CDR3 is made up of 13 amino acids. CDR3 DNA: TGTGCCAGCAGCTGGGACAGGTCGTATGGCTACACCTTC. Its translation: CASSWDRSYGYTF.

This clone was recorded only once. The chain carries TRBV7-8 and TRBJ2-6, with TRBD1 matching over 7 bases. With V trimmed by 2 bases and J by 2 bases, 12 bases remained unmatched. CDR1 is SGHVS, CDR2 FQNEAQ, per germline. This CDR3 comprises 19 residues. Here the CDR3 reads CASSLRAGGSRPGANVLTF. In DNA, the CDR3 is TGTGCCAGCAGCTTAAGGGCAGGGGGATCGAGACCTGGGGCCAACGTCCTGACTTTC.

This clone was recorded once. V and J are TRBV5-1 and TRBJ2-3, with 11 positions matching TRBD2. The CDR3 loop spans 18 amino acids. Germline V gives CDR1 SGHRS, CDR2 YFSETQ. With V trimmed by 2 bases and J by 1 base, 9 bases remained unmatched. CDR3 bases: TGCGCCAGCAGCTTACCTAGCGGGGGGAGGAAGCGCACAGATACGCAGTATTTT. Translating it yields CASSLPSGGRKRTDTQYF.

This clone was seen only a few times. The J gene is TRBJ1-2, the V gene TRBV14; D unclear. The CDR3 covers 13 residues. Germline loops: CDR1 SGHDN, CDR2 FVKESK. V was shortened by 4 bases and J by 4 bases, with 10 bases between the two germline ends. The CDR3 spells CASSRFLVYGYTF. CDR3 bases: TGTGCCAGCAGCCGCTTCCTTGTCTATGGCTACACCTTC. The whole variable domain, filled in from reference TRBV14 and TRBJ1-2, reads EAGVTQFPSHSVIEKGQTVTLRCDPISGHDNLYWYRRVMGKEIKFLLHFVKESKQDESGMPNNRFLAERTGGTYSTLKVQPAELEDSGVYFCASSRFLVYGYTFGSGTRLTVV.